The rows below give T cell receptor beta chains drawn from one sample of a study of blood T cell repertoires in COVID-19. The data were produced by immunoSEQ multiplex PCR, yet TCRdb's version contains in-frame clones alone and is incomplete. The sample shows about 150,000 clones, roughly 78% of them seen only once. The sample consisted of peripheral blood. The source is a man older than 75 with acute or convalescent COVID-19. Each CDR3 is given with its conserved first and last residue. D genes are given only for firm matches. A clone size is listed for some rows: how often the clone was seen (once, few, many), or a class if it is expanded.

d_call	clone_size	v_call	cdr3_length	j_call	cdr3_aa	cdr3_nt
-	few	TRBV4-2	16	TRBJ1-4	CASSQEAGPKNEKLFF	TGTGCCAGCAGCCAAGAGGCGGGACCCAAGAATGAAAAACTGTTTTTT
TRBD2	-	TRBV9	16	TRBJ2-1	CASSVATSGGAGEQFF	TGTGCCAGCAGCGTAGCTACTAGCGGGGGGGCAGGGGAGCAGTTCTTC
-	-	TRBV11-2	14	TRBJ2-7	CASSLRRVSYEQYF	TGTGCCAGCAGCTTACGGAGAGTCTCCTACGAGCAGTACTTC
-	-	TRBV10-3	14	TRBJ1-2	CAISKQGEGYGYTF	TGTGCCATCAGTAAACAGGGCGAGGGCTATGGCTACACCTTC
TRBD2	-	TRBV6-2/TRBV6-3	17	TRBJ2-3	CASSYSAAGGLHSKQYF	TGTGCCAGCAGTTACTCAGCGGCGGGGGGGCTTCATAGTAAGCAGTATTTT
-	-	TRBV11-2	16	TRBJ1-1	CASSLDWSSMNTEAFF	TGTGCCAGCAGCTTAGATTGGAGCAGCATGAACACTGAAGCTTTCTTT
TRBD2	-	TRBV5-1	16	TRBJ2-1	CASSLPGLATNNEQFF	TGCGCCAGCAGCCTCCCTGGACTAGCGACGAATAATGAGCAGTTCTTC
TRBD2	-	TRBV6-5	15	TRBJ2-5	CASSYYGREQETQYF	TGTGCCAGCAGTTACTACGGGCGGGAGCAAGAGACCCAGTACTTC
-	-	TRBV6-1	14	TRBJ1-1	CASSDYLRNTEAFF	TGTGCCAGCAGTGATTATCTACGTAACACTGAAGCTTTCTTT
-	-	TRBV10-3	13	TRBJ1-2	CAISESPGNGYTF	TGTGCCATCAGTGAGTCCCCAGGGAATGGCTACACCTTC
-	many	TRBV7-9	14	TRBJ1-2	CASSLGGQDYGYTF	TGTGCCAGCAGCTTAGGTGGGCAAGACTATGGCTACACCTTC
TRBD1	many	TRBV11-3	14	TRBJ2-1	CASSWGQGTAEQFF	TGTGCCAGCAGCTGGGGACAGGGTACGGCTGAGCAGTTCTTC
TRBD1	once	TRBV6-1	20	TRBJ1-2	CASSGSIPGTGGPPNYGYTF	TGTGCCAGCAGTGGGTCGATCCCCGGGACAGGGGGACCCCCTAACTATGGCTACACCTTC
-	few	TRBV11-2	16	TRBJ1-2	CASSYADRRANYGYTF	TGTGCCAGCAGCTACGCGGACAGAAGAGCTAACTATGGCTACACCTTC
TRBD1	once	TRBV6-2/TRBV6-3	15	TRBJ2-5	CASSYDTGGGETQYF	TGTGCCAGCAGTTACGATACAGGGGGCGGTGAGACCCAGTACTTC
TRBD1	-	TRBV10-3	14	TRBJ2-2	CATQGQGNTGELFF	TGTGCCACACAAGGACAGGGGAACACCGGGGAGCTGTTTTTT
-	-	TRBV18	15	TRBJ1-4	CASSPELGTNEKLFF	TGTGCCAGCTCACCAGAACTAGGGACTAATGAAAAACTGTTTTTT
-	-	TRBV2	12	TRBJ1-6	CASFERNSPLHF	TGTGCCAGCTTTGAGAGAAATTCACCCCTCCACTTT
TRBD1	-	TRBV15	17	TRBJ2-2	CATSRDIHGQGPGELFF	TGTGCCACCAGCAGAGACATCCATGGACAGGGGCCCGGGGAGCTGTTTTTT
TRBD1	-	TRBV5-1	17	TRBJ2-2	CASSLVGTGKSTGELFF	TGCGCCAGCAGCTTGGTTGGGACAGGGAAATCCACCGGGGAGCTGTTTTTT
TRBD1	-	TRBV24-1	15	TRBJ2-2	CATMAGTGLTGELFF	TGTGCCACCATGGCCGGGACAGGGTTAACCGGGGAGCTGTTTTTT
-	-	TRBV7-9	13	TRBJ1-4	CASRSPVDEKLFF	TGTGCCAGCAGATCTCCGGTCGATGAAAAACTGTTTTTT
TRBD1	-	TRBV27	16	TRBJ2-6	CATKPGQNSGANVLTF	TGTGCCACAAAACCGGGACAGAACTCTGGGGCCAACGTCCTGACTTTC
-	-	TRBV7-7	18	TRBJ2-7	CASSLAPTGKDLPYEQYF	TGTGCTAGCAGCTTAGCCCCTACAGGGAAAGACCTTCCCTACGAGCAGTACTTC
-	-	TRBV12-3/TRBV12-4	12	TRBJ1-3	CASSLQGNTIYF	TGTGCCAGCAGTCTTCAGGGAAACACCATATATTTT
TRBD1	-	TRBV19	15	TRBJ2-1	CASSISTGGRNEQFF	TGTGCCAGTAGTATAAGCACAGGGGGAAGGAATGAGCAGTTCTTC
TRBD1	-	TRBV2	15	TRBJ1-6	CASRKPGQYNSPLHF	TGTGCCAGCAGAAAACCGGGACAGTATAATTCACCCCTCCACTTT
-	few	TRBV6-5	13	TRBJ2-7	CASSYSRGYEQYF	TGTGCCAGCAGTTACTCGAGAGGCTACGAGCAGTACTTC
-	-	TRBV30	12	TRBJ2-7	CAWSPQGREQYF	TGTGCCTGGAGTCCTCAGGGAAGGGAGCAGTACTTC
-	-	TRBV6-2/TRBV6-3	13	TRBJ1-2	CASSYSGGIDYTF	TGTGCCAGCAGTTACTCGGGAGGGATCGACTACACCTTC
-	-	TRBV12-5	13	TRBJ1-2	CASGFGTNYGYTF	TGTGCTAGTGGTTTTGGGACAAATTATGGCTACACCTTC
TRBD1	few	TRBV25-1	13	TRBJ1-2	CATHGDRGGGYTF	TGTGCCACTCACGGGGACAGGGGAGGTGGCTACACCTTC
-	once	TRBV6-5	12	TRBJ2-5	CASRLSSETQYF	TGTGCCAGCAGACTATCCTCGGAGACCCAGTACTTC
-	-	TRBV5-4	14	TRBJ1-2	CASSLEGGVYGYTF	TGTGCCAGCAGCTTGGAGGGAGGGGTCTATGGCTACACCTTC
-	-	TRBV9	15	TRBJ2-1	CASSPRSNLYNEQFF	TGTGCCAGCAGCCCGCGTTCAAACCTCTACAATGAGCAGTTCTTC
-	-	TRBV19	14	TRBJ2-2	CASSRPGSTGELFF	TGTGCCAGTAGTAGGCCGGGATCGACCGGGGAGCTGTTTTTT
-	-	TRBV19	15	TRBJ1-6	CASSYDTGYGSPLHF	TGTGCCAGTAGTTACGATACAGGGTACGGTTCACCCCTCCACTTT
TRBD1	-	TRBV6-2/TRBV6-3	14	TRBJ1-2	CASSSPGGGHGYTF	TGTGCCAGCAGTTCTCCAGGGGGCGGCCATGGCTACACCTTC
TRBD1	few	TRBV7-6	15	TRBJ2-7	CASSSPGQGSYEQYF	TGTGCCAGCAGCTCACCGGGACAGGGTTCCTACGAGCAGTACTTC
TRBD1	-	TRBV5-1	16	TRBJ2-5	CASSLTRTGDGETQYF	TGCGCCAGCAGCTTGACAAGGACAGGGGATGGCGAGACCCAGTACTTC
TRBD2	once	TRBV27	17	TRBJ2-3	CASSFSHRSGEADTQYF	TGTGCCAGCAGTTTTTCCCACAGAAGCGGGGAGGCAGATACGCAGTATTTT
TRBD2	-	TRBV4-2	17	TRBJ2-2	CASSQGLAGIHTGELFF	TGTGCCAGCAGCCAAGGACTAGCGGGGATCCACACCGGGGAGCTGTTTTTT
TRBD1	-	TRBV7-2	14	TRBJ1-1	CASSSGQGRTEAFF	TGTGCCAGCAGCTCGGGACAGGGGCGCACTGAAGCTTTCTTT
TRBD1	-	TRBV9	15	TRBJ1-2	CASSLGTGVAYGYTF	TGTGCCAGCAGCCTCGGGACAGGGGTTGCCTATGGCTACACCTTC
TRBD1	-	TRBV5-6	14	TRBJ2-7	CASSQGTANYEQYF	TGTGCCAGCAGCCAGGGGACAGCAAACTACGAGCAGTACTTC
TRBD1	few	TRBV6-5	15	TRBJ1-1	CASSPQGAGETEAFF	TGTGCCAGCAGCCCCCAGGGGGCCGGCGAGACTGAAGCTTTCTTT
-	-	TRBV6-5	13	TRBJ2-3	CASTPAGTDTQYF	TGTGCCAGCACGCCGGCGGGCACAGATACGCAGTATTTT
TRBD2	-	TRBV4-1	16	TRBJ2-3	CASSLGLAEKGDTQYF	TGCGCCAGCAGCCTGGGACTAGCGGAGAAGGGGGATACGCAGTATTTT
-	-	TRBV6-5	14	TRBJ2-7	CASTRAGPSYEQYF	TGTGCCAGCACTCGAGCGGGTCCCTCCTACGAGCAGTACTTC
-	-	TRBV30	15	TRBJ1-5	CAWGPAGGARQPQHF	TGTGCCTGGGGCCCGGCCGGGGGGGCACGGCAGCCCCAGCATTTT
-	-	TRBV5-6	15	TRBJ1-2	CASSSADTSFYGYTF	TGTGCCAGCAGCTCGGCGGACACAAGCTTCTATGGCTACACCTTC
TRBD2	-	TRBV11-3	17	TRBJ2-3	CASSLDVRGGFGDTQYF	TGTGCCAGCAGCTTAGACGTCCGGGGGGGCTTTGGAGATACGCAGTATTTT